The present T cell receptor beta chain was sequenced within a study of CD8 T cells in Susac syndrome. General observations from the study: Individuals included in the TCR sequencing and HLA analysis were acknowledged by the study to be relatively few in number.

cDNA came from about 0.51 to 1 ug RNA primed by random hexamers. TCRdb itself ran the immunoSEQ multiplex PCR reads through MiXCR, one entry per CDR3 protein. Here the sample spans some 300,000 distinct CDR3 sequences, about 82% being singletons. This clonotype was counted between two and nine times. Its antigen is not known. Germline-derived CDR1 and CDR2 are LNHDA and SQIVND (reference sequence). The V gene lost 4 bases and the J gene lost 5 bases, with 5 bases spanning the gap. CDR3 length: 11 amino acids. TCR beta sequencing covered blood CD8+ and CD4+ T cells. The origin of this receptor is a human donor with multiple sclerosis. Input material: CD8+ T cells from PBMCs. The V call is TRBV19, the J call TRBJ1-2; D uncertain. DNA for the CDR3: TGTGCCAGTAGTAACTTGTATGGCTACACCTTC. It encodes CASSNLYGYTF. Variable domain in full (rest from reference TRBV19 and TRBJ1-2): DGGITQSPKYLFRKEGQNVTLSCEQNLNHDAMYWYRQDPGQGLRLIYYSQIVNDFQKGDIAEGYSVSREKKESFPLTVTSAQKNPTAFYLCASSNLYGYTFGSGTRLTVV.